The clone carrying this T cell receptor (beta chain) was counted a few times. The data originate from a study of T cell repertoires in cytomegalovirus infection. A single record per CDR3 protein comes from TCRdb applying MiXCR to the reads. The repertoire holds approximately 500,000 distinct CDR3 sequences, with more than 15% as singletons. Sequenced material: CD8+ T cells from PBMCs. The sequence derives from a human donor in good health (CMV status not recorded). Some clones in this sample may be carry-over from other donors' samples.

CDR3 DNA: TGTGCCAGCCGCCAGGGCTTTGGCACTGAAGCTTTCTTT. Residues: CASRQGFGTEAFF. This chain uses TRBV6-1 with TRBJ1-1, with D maybe TRBD1 (5 bases). Germline CDR1 MNHNS, CDR2 SASEGT. CDR3 length: 13 amino acids. Trimming took off 8 bases at V and 4 bases at J, with 14 bases between the two ends.